Shown below are 32 T cell receptor beta chains from a single sample sequenced in a study of T cells in Graves' hyperthyroidism and ophthalmopathy. The investigators amplified TCR beta CDR3 regions from RNA transcripts. Initially, a first-round RT-PCR of the TCR CDR3 employed the HTBI primer set. TCRdb passed the multiplex PCR reads through MiXCR, listing each CDR3 protein once. The repertoire holds roughly 300,000 distinct CDR3 sequences, roughly 14% seen once, with roughly 24% in the top ten. Sequences were obtained from blood. The origin of the receptors is a woman in her thirties with Graves' hyperthyroidism.

The chain uses TRBV20-1 and TRBJ2-7, with D uncertain. V lost 0 bases and J lost 9, with 15 bases in between. CDR1 is DFQATT and CDR2 is SNEGSKA in the germline V gene (reference sequence). The CDR3 sequence is 13 residues long. CDR3 loop: CSARDESHLRQYF. The CDR3 nucleotides are TGCAGTGCTAGAGATGAGTCTCACCTACGGCAGTACTTC.

The rearrangement links TRBV3-1 to TRBJ1-1; D not resolved. Per the germline V gene, CDR1 is LGHDT and CDR2 is YNNKEL (reference sequence). CDR3 length: 12 residues. The ends were cut back, 2 bases at V and 1 base at J, with 2 bases in the middle. CDR3 in amino acids: CASSQSNTEAFF. DNA for the CDR3: TGTGCCAGCAGCCAATCGAACACTGAAGCTTTCTTT.

This clonotype has at least ten counts. For the CDR3, the DNA is TGTGCCAGCAGTTTCGACAGGGGTAATTCACCCCTCCACTTT. It codes for CASSFDRGNSPLHF. The chain uses TRBV6-1 and TRBJ1-6; 8 bases line up with TRBD1. The CDR3 runs 14 residues. Germline lookup yields CDR1 MNHNS and CDR2 SASEGT. J was trimmed by 6 bases and V by 5 bases; bases with no gene match: 3.

This clonotype has at least ten counts. This chain connects TRBV27 to TRBJ1-2; the D gene is possibly TRBD1 (6 bases). Trimming shortened V by 5 bases and J by 8 bases, and 18 bases separated the two germline ends. Looked up from germline, CDR1 is MNHEY and CDR2 is SMNVEV (reference sequence). The length of the CDR3 is 14 residues. The CDR3 sequence: CASSAYRVAEGYTF. The CDR3 DNA reads TGTGCCAGCAGTGCCTACAGGGTAGCTGAAGGCTACACCTTC.

The rearrangement joins TRBV7-9 to TRBJ2-7; either TRBD1 or TRBD2 may supply D (5 bases each). There are 15 residues in the CDR3. V lost 5 bases and J 3 bases, leaving 17 bases between the germline ends. Germline values: CDR1 SEHNR, CDR2 FQNEAQ (reference sequence). DNA for the CDR3: TGTGCCAGCAGCCCCCCTAGGGACCAAGTCTACGAGCAGTACTTC. Translating gives CASSPPRDQVYEQYF.

Only a few counts were recorded for this clonotype. V gene TRBV5-8 combines with J gene TRBJ2-2, with a weak D call TRBD2 (7 bases). Trimming pared 4 bases from V and 7 bases from J, leaving 20 bases between. CDR3 length equals 16 residues. Germline values: CDR1 SGHTS, CDR2 YDEGEE. The CDR3 loop is CASSQGGGRSIGELFF. The CDR3 bases are TGTGCCAGCAGCCAGGGCGGGGGCAGGAGCATCGGGGAGCTGTTTTTT. Supplemented by reference TRBV5-8 and TRBJ2-2, the full variable domain reads EAGVTQSPTHLIKTRGQQATLRCSPISGHTSVYWYQQALGLGLQFLLWYDEGEERNRGNFPPRFSGRQFPNYSSELNVNALELEDSALYLCASSQGGGRSIGELFFGEGSRLTVL.

This clonotype has a count of ten or more. The genes are TRBV10-1 and TRBJ2-5; 8 bases are a match to TRBD1. The CDR3 runs 14 residues. Trimming cost V 5 bases and J 1 base; bases outside gene matches: 3. Germline lookup yields CDR1 WNHNN and CDR2 SYGVQD (reference sequence). This CDR3 reads CASSQGASQETQYF. The CDR3 bases are TGCGCCAGCAGTCAGGGGGCCAGCCAAGAGACCCAGTACTTC.

This chain uses TRBV28 with TRBJ1-6; D possibly corresponds to TRBD1 (6 bases). The CDR3 contains 16 residues. The V gene's germline CDR1 is MDHEN and CDR2 SYDVKM. Trimming left V 5 bases short and J 7 bases short, with 18 bases between. The CDR3 DNA reads TGTGCCAGCAGTCCTTGGGGGGCGACGAGCAATTCACCCCTCCACTTT. It specifies CASSPWGATSNSPLHF.

The chain employs TRBV6-1 and TRBJ1-1, with 7 bases fitting TRBD1. V was pared by 6 bases and J by 3 bases, with 7 bases of the junction left unmatched. This CDR3 has 14 amino acids. The germline gives CDR1 MNHNS, CDR2 SASEGT. The CDR3 protein is CASRFRDRDTEAFF. DNA for the CDR3: TGTGCCAGCAGATTTCGGGACAGAGACACTGAAGCTTTCTTT.

This chain uses TRBV28 with TRBJ1-2; D is unresolved. Between the trimmed V and J ends, which lost 6 bases and 7 bases, there was a span of 9 bases. CDR3 length: 11 amino acids. Per the germline V gene, CDR1 is MDHEN and CDR2 is SYDVKM. In DNA form, the CDR3 reads TGTGCCAGCAGCGGATCTCCTGGCTACACCTTC. This encodes CASSGSPGYTF.

In this sample, this clonotype turned up many times. V is TRBV5-1 and J is TRBJ2-3; 14 nucleotides match TRBD2. The CDR3 runs to 17 residues. With V trimmed by 8 bases and J by 0 bases, 8 bases remained unmatched. Germline V gene data show CDR1 as SGHRS and CDR2 as YFSETQ. The CDR3 sequence is CARRGLAGEGSTDTQYF. CDR3 nucleotides: TGCGCCAGACGGGGACTAGCGGGAGAAGGAAGCACAGATACGCAGTATTTT.

This clonotype was seen repeatedly, ten times or more. The chain recombines TRBV28 with TRBJ2-3; 7 bases match TRBD2. Germline CDR1 MDHEN, CDR2 SYDVKM. The V and J ends lost 3 bases and 2 bases, in that order; junction bases with no gene match: 5. The CDR3 covers 15 residues. The CDR3 coding sequence is TGTGCCAGCAGTTTCGTACTAGCGCTCACAGATACGCAGTATTTT. Translating gives CASSFVLALTDTQYF. Looking up the rest from reference TRBV28 and TRBJ2-3 gives the full variable domain: DVKVTQSSRYLVKRTGEKVFLECVQDMDHENMFWYRQDPGLGLRLIYFSYDVKMKEKGDIPEGYSVSREKKERFSLILESASTNQTSMYLCASSFVLALTDTQYFGPGTRLTVL.

This clonotype came up a few times. The chain combines TRBV7-9 with TRBJ2-1; 7 nucleotides agree with TRBD2. CDR1 and CDR2 (germline): SEHNR, FQNEAQ (reference sequence). With 8 bases clipped from V and 6 bases from J, the junction kept 7 bases outside the gene matches. The CDR3 runs to 13 residues. The CDR3 loop is CASERGVGNEQFF. As DNA, the CDR3 is TGTGCCAGCGAGCGGGGAGTCGGCAATGAGCAGTTCTTC.

This clonotype appeared a few times. This chain joins TRBV3-1 and TRBJ2-1; perhaps TRBD2 as D (6 bases). Germline loops: CDR1 LGHDT, CDR2 YNNKEL (reference sequence). The CDR3 loop spans 17 amino acids. V lost 0 bases to trimming and J lost 4 bases, with 16 bases between them. CDR3 protein: CASSQDSGLASYNEQFF. The CDR3 DNA reads TGTGCCAGCAGCCAAGATTCGGGCCTAGCGAGTTACAATGAGCAGTTCTTC.

This clonotype was counted many times. The chain couples TRBV20-1 to TRBJ1-2; maybe TRBD1 (5 bases). This CDR3 has 12 residues. Between the trimmed V and J ends, which lost 4 bases and 12 bases, there was a span of 18 bases. In germline, CDR1 is DFQATT, CDR2 SNEGSKA (reference sequence). The CDR3 nucleotides are TGCAGTGCTACACACAGACCAGGGTCACACACCTTC. Protein sequence: CSATHRPGSHTF.

The chain carries TRBV4-1 and TRBJ1-5; D is ambiguous. The CDR3 loop spans 17 amino acids. V was clipped by 0 bases and J by 2 bases, with 14 bases between them. CDR1 MGHRA and CDR2 YSYEKL come from the germline V gene. CDR3 nucleotide sequence: TGCGCCAGCAGCCAAGACGGGTTCAGCGGTGGCAATCAGCCCCAGCATTTT. This encodes CASSQDGFSGGNQPQHF.

This clonotype has a count of ten or more. The CDR3 DNA sequence: TGTGCCAGCAGCGACAGGGGGGGGACACGGGACGCTGAAGCTTTCTTT. As protein: CASSDRGGTRDAEAFF. This rearrangement joins TRBV28 to TRBJ1-1; TRBD1 agrees at 9 bases. Unmatched junction bases numbered 14, after V lost 6 bases and J lost 6 bases. The length of the CDR3 is 16 residues. CDR1 is MDHEN, CDR2 SYDVKM, per germline.

This clonotype was seen a handful of times. The chain employs TRBV20-1 and TRBJ2-7, with 7 bases aligning to TRBD2. V lost 5 bases to trimming and J lost 2 bases; unmatched junction nucleotides: 9. The germline gives CDR1 DFQATT, CDR2 SNEGSKA (reference sequence). This CDR3 spans 14 amino acids. The CDR3 region has the DNA TGCAGTGCTTGGGGCGGGGGAGGGCCCTACGAGCAGTACTTC. This translates into CSAWGGGGPYEQYF.

The gene calls are TRBV15 and TRBJ2-3, with a tentative D call TRBD1 (5 bases). The CDR3 has 15 amino acids. Germline CDR1 is LNHNV and CDR2 is YYDKDF (reference sequence). V lost 0 bases to trimming and J lost 1 base, with 8 bases between them. The CDR3 DNA reads TGTGCCACCAGCAGAGAAGACAGAGGCACAGATACGCAGTATTTT. Residues: CATSREDRGTDTQYF.

As for this clonotype: This sequence may be a read error, since a much larger clone differs from it by one base. The V gene is TRBV6-5, the J gene TRBJ1-2; D is undetermined. V was trimmed by 0 bases and J by 10 bases, leaving 15 bases between them. From germline, CDR1 is MNHEY and CDR2 SVGAGI. The CDR3 runs 14 residues. CDR3 DNA: TGTGCCAGCAGTTACTCGACGGAGGGATCGGACTACACCTTC. This codes for CASSYSTEGSDYTF.

The CDR3 is CATSVAGYNEQFF. CDR3 sequence (DNA): TGTGCCACCAGTGTAGCCGGTTACAATGAGCAGTTCTTC. The chain couples TRBV24-1 to TRBJ2-1; D unclear. The V gene's germline CDR1 is KGHDR and CDR2 SFDVKD. V lost 5 bases, J lost 4 bases, and 8 bases lay in between. This CDR3 region has 13 residues.

This clonotype was seen only a few times. This chain connects TRBV5-6 to TRBJ2-3; TRBD1 might be the D (5 bases). The V gene lost 4 bases and the J gene lost 4 bases, with 19 bases spanning the gap. The CDR3 is 16 residues long. Germline-derived CDR1 and CDR2 are SGHDT and YYEEEE. For the CDR3, the DNA is TGTGCCAGCAGCACAGGAGCGTTATCTTGGGCAGATACGCAGTATTTT. This sequence encodes CASSTGALSWADTQYF.

Notes on this clonotype: One end of the junction is discordant with germline, which a read error may explain. The rearrangement uses TRBV11-2 and TRBJ2-7; TRBD2 matches 7 bases. CDR1 is SGHAT, CDR2 FQNNGV, per germline. The CDR3 consists of 16 residues. The CDR3: CAGSLANPAGAYEQYF. The CDR3 DNA reads TGTGCCGGCAGCTTAGCCAACCCGGCGGGAGCCTACGAGCAGTACTTC.

This clonotype was seen ten or more times. J is TRBJ2-6 and V is TRBV28, with D hard to call. This CDR3 contains 14 residues. V lost 6 bases and J 0 bases, leaving 6 bases between the germline ends. From germline, CDR1 is MDHEN and CDR2 SYDVKM. Written as DNA, the CDR3 is TGTGCCAGCAGGCCTACCTCTGGGGCCAACGTCCTGACTTTC. It is translated as CASRPTSGANVLTF.

Only a few counts were recorded for this clonotype. This chain joins TRBV4-1 and TRBJ1-4, with unresolved D. V was shortened by 2 bases and J by 0 bases, with 7 bases between the two germline ends. Germline loops: CDR1 MGHRA, CDR2 YSYEKL. The CDR3 is 15 amino acids. The CDR3 protein is CASSQSSATNEKLFF. DNA of the CDR3: TGCGCCAGCAGCCAAAGCAGTGCAACTAATGAAAAACTGTTTTTT.

This clonotype was detected only a few times. CDR3 nucleotides: TGTGCCAGCAGTCAAGCGGGAGGGACAGATACGCAGTATTTT. This translates into CASSQAGGTDTQYF. The J gene is TRBJ2-3, the V gene TRBV11-2; 10 nucleotides align to TRBD2. CDR1 is SGHAT, CDR2 FQNNGV, per germline. The V segment lost 6 bases and the J segment 3 bases; nucleotides outside the gene matches: 3. The CDR3 is 14 amino acids. The whole variable domain, remainder taken from reference TRBV11-2 and TRBJ2-3, is EAGVAQSPRYKIIEKRQSVAFWCNPISGHATLYWYQQILGQGPKLLIQFQNNGVVDDSQLPKDRFSAERLKGVDSTLKIQPAKLEDSAVYLCASSQAGGTDTQYFGPGTRLTVL.

Notes on this clonotype: A much bigger clone sits one base away, suggesting this may be a read error. The chain couples TRBV18 to TRBJ1-1, with TRBD1 identical over 7 bases. Germline-derived CDR1 and CDR2 are KGHSH and LQKENI. The CDR3 runs to 14 residues. CDR3 residues: CASPPSGGNTEAFF. CDR3 DNA sequence: TGTGCCAGCCCACCGTCAGGGGGAAACACTGAAGCTTTCTTT.

The rearrangement uses TRBV28 and TRBJ2-7, with a possible D match to TRBD1 (6 bases). Germline assignment: CDR1 MDHEN and CDR2 SYDVKM. This CDR3 is built from 16 residues. V lost 2 bases and J 0 bases, leaving 14 bases between the germline ends. The CDR3 DNA sequence: TGTGCCAGCAGTTTAGTGGGGGCTATCCACTCCTACGAGCAGTACTTC. It codes for CASSLVGAIHSYEQYF.

The chain uses TRBV2 and TRBJ1-1, with D perhaps TRBD1 (6 bases). Trimming removed 5 bases from V and 4 bases from J, with 8 bases in between. From germline, CDR1 is SNHLY and CDR2 FYNNEI. The CDR3 has 12 residues. This CDR3 is CASSTGITEAFF. The CDR3 DNA follows: TGTGCCAGCAGTACAGGGATCACTGAAGCTTTCTTT.

This sequence joins TRBV2 and TRBJ2-2; 9 nucleotides align to TRBD2. In germline, CDR1 is SNHLY, CDR2 FYNNEI. The CDR3 extends over 14 amino acids. J gave up 8 bases and V 7 bases, and 8 bases lay outside the gene matches. CDR3 residues: CASTRGGRSGELFF. As DNA, the CDR3 is TGTGCCAGCACGCGGGGGGGAAGGTCGGGGGAGCTGTTTTTT.

The chain is built from TRBV5-4 and TRBJ2-3, with TRBD1 matching over 7 bases. CDR1 is SGHNT, CDR2 YYREEE, per germline (reference sequence). Trimming cost V 0 bases and J 2 bases; bases outside gene matches: 6. CDR3 length: 16 residues. Here the CDR3 DNA reads TGTGCCAGCAGCTTGGTAATAGGGGGCGTCACAGATACGCAGTATTTT. Translating it yields CASSLVIGGVTDTQYF. The variable domain in full, completed from reference TRBV5-4 and TRBJ2-3, reads ETGVTQSPTHLIKTRGQQVTLRCSSQSGHNTVSWYQQALGQGPQFIFQYYREEENGRGNFPPRFSGLQFPNYSSELNVNALELDDSALYLCASSLVIGGVTDTQYFGPGTRLTVL.

Only a few counts were recorded for this clonotype. The chain combines TRBV19 with TRBJ2-2; 7 bases match TRBD2. The CDR3 covers 13 residues. Germline trimming cut 10 bases from V and 4 bases from J; bases unmatched to any gene: 6. In germline, CDR1 is LNHDA, CDR2 SQIVND (reference sequence). As DNA, the CDR3 is TGTGCCACCTCTCGGGGGGTCACCGGGGAGCTGTTTTTT. Encoded protein: CATSRGVTGELFF.